Each of the 20 T cell receptor beta chains below was sequenced from the same sample in a study of lymphopenia after photon versus proton radiotherapy. TCRdb's copy holds only in-frame clones and misses some; the assay was immunoSEQ multiplex PCR. The sample lists approximately 21,000 clones, 85% occurring once. This material consisted of peripheral blood, taken from a patient treated with photon-based radiotherapy. The receptor set was obtained from a man in his sixties with pancreatic cancer.

This chain joins TRBV18 and TRBJ1-3; weak D call: TRBD1 (5 bases). The V and J ends lost 2 bases and 2 bases respectively, with 16 bases between them. This CDR3 region has 17 residues. Germline V CDR1 and CDR2: KGHSH, LQKENI. CDR3: CASSPAIGDSPGNTIYF. The CDR3 DNA reads TGTGCCAGCTCACCAGCTATAGGGGACTCACCTGGAAACACCATATATTTT. Filled out from reference TRBV18 and TRBJ1-3, the complete variable domain reads NAGVMQNPRHLVRRRGQEARLRCSPMKGHSHVYWYRQLPEEGLKFMVYLQKENIIDESGMPKERFSAEFPKEGPSILRIQQVVRGDSAAYFCASSPAIGDSPGNTIYFGEGSWLTVV.

The chain uses TRBV2 and TRBJ1-4; D gene uncertain. Looked up from germline, CDR1 is SNHLY and CDR2 is FYNNEI. V shed 6 bases and J shed 1 base, with 9 bases lying between them. The CDR3 loop spans 14 amino acids. For the CDR3, the DNA is TGTGCCAGCAGGGATACGGGAACTAATGAAAAACTGTTTTTT. Translated: CASRDTGTNEKLFF.

The chain uses TRBV5-6 and TRBJ2-7, with D possibly being TRBD2 (5 bases). This CDR3 has 14 residues. Trimming stripped 4 bases from V and 2 bases from J, with 13 bases between. Germline CDR1 reads SGHDT; CDR2 reads YYEEEE. CDR3 coding DNA: TGTGCCAGCAGCCCCGGGCCGGGAACCTACGAGCAGTACTTC. It specifies CASSPGPGTYEQYF.

The chain couples TRBV2 to TRBJ2-7; 7 bases line up with TRBD1. This CDR3 region has 15 residues. Germline loops: CDR1 SNHLY, CDR2 FYNNEI. V lost 4 bases to trimming and J lost 6 bases; unmatched junction nucleotides: 12. CDR3: CASSGGATGLGEQYF. As DNA, the CDR3 is TGTGCCAGCAGTGGAGGGGCGACAGGGTTAGGCGAGCAGTACTTC.

This chain uses TRBV7-8 with TRBJ2-7; TRBD1 agrees at 7 bases. CDR3 length: 14 amino acids. Trimming at V came to 8 bases and at J to 6 bases, leaving 13 bases not matched to a gene. Germline V gene sequence: CDR1 SGHVS, CDR2 FQNEAQ. CDR3 protein: CASRPGQTLPEQYF. In DNA form, the CDR3 reads TGTGCCAGCCGACCGGGACAGACTCTCCCCGAGCAGTACTTC.

V and J are TRBV9 and TRBJ1-4; unclear D gene. The germline V and J ends were trimmed by 3 bases and 7 bases, with 13 bases remaining between them. Germline V gives CDR1 SGDLS, CDR2 YYNGEE. The CDR3 totals 14 residues. CDR3 in DNA: TGTGCCAGCAGCGCCCCCGACGGGGTTGAAAAACTGTTTTTT. It is translated as CASSAPDGVEKLFF.

The chain couples TRBV4-3 to TRBJ2-2; TRBD1 or TRBD2 may be the D gene (5 bases each). Germline CDR1 reads LGHNA; CDR2 reads YSLEER. Trimming cost V 1 base and J 1 base, with 16 bases left between them. The CDR3 covers 18 residues. The CDR3 DNA follows: TGCGCCAGCAGCCAAGTTCGGGACGGAAACTGGAACACCGGGGAGCTGTTTTTT. It is translated as CASSQVRDGNWNTGELFF.

The rearrangement joins TRBV4-3 to TRBJ2-6; 8 bases are shared with TRBD1. The CDR3 totals 18 residues. In germline, CDR1 is LGHNA, CDR2 YSLEER. V was pared by 1 base and J by 4 bases, with 9 bases of the junction left unmatched. CDR3 region: CASSQAGGWLLGANVLTF. The DNA of the CDR3 is TGCGCCAGCAGCCAAGCAGGGGGCTGGCTCCTAGGGGCCAACGTCCTGACTTTC.

The chain employs TRBV5-4 and TRBJ2-1; TRBD1 or TRBD2 may be the D gene (7 bases each). Trimming left V 0 bases short and J 4 bases short, with 14 bases between. The CDR3 covers 16 residues. Germline V lookup: CDR1 SGHNT, CDR2 YYREEE (reference sequence). DNA for the CDR3: TGTGCCAGCAGCTTGGAAGCCCAGGGGGGGTACAATGAGCAGTTCTTC. Protein sequence: CASSLEAQGGYNEQFF.

The rearrangement uses TRBV18 and TRBJ1-3, with D unclear. The germline V and J ends were trimmed by 3 bases and 0 bases, with 9 bases remaining between them. The length of the CDR3 is 15 residues. Germline V gene lookup returns CDR1 KGHSH and CDR2 LQKENI. DNA of the CDR3: TGTGCCAGCTCACCCGCTCCGGGCTCTGGAAACACCATATATTTT. Protein: CASSPAPGSGNTIYF.

This clone has more than one count but fewer than ten. The chain recombines TRBV11-1 with TRBJ1-6; D is uncertain. V was clipped by 7 bases and J by 1 base, with 14 bases between them. Germline V gene data show CDR1 as SGHAT and CDR2 as FQDESV (reference sequence). The CDR3 has 16 amino acids. The CDR3 DNA reads as TGTGCCAGCACCCGAGACCCGGTATCCTATAATTCACCCCTCCACTTT. Translated, it gives CASTRDPVSYNSPLHF.

In this sample, this clone turned up once. V is TRBV30 and J is TRBJ2-7; D is perhaps TRBD1 or TRBD2 (6 bases each). This CDR3 has 14 amino acids. Germline V gene lookup returns CDR1 GTSNPN and CDR2 SVGIG (reference sequence). Trimming stripped 1 base from V and 4 bases from J, with 14 bases between. The chain's CDR3 is CAWSEKGGYYEQYF. In DNA, the CDR3 is TGTGCCTGGAGTGAAAAGGGGGGCTATTACGAGCAGTACTTC.

The chain uses TRBV5-5 and TRBJ1-1; 9 nucleotides align to TRBD1. This CDR3 is 13 amino acids long. Germline CDR1 reads SGHKS; CDR2 reads YYEKEE (reference sequence). V gave up 0 bases and J gave up 9 bases; unmatched junction bases: 3. DNA for the CDR3: TGTGCCAGCAGCTTGGCGGGACAGGGTAAAGCTTTCTTT. This gives the protein CASSLAGQGKAFF. Based on the CDR3 plus reference TRBV5-5 and TRBJ1-1, the full variable domain is DAGVTQSPTHLIKTRGQQVTLRCSPISGHKSVSWYQQVLGQGPQFIFQYYEKEERGRGNFPDRFSARQFPNYSSELNVNALLLGDSALYLCASSLAGQGKAFFGQGTRLTVV.

The gene calls are TRBV7-3 and TRBJ2-1; TRBD1 matches 10 bases. The germline V gene has CDR1 SGHTA and CDR2 FQGTGA. The V and J ends lost 5 bases and 8 bases, in that order; junction bases with no gene match: 3. This CDR3 region has 13 residues. The CDR3 spells CASSGQGEDEQFF. In DNA form, the CDR3 reads TGTGCCAGCAGCGGACAGGGGGAAGATGAGCAGTTCTTC.

There are a few counts of this clone. The V and J genes are TRBV27 and TRBJ2-1; possibly TRBD1 for D (5 bases). In germline, CDR1 is MNHEY, CDR2 SMNVEV (reference sequence). V was shortened by 1 base and J by 6 bases, with 13 bases between the two germline ends. The CDR3 is made up of 15 amino acids. The DNA for the CDR3 is TGTGCCAGCAGTTTATTTGCAGGGATGCCCAATGAGCAGTTCTTC. Its translation is CASSLFAGMPNEQFF.

The V gene is TRBV6-5, the J gene TRBJ1-5; D gene ambiguous. Trimming cost V 0 bases and J 5 bases, with 8 bases left between them. Germline values: CDR1 MNHEY, CDR2 SVGAGI. The CDR3 extends over 14 amino acids. The CDR3 sequence is CASSYSRADQPQHF. The CDR3 nucleotides are TGTGCCAGCAGTTACTCCCGTGCGGATCAGCCCCAGCATTTT.

CDR3 residues: CASSPDGIPDTQYF. CDR3 in DNA: TGTGCCAGCAGCCCGGACGGGATCCCGGATACGCAGTATTTT. The chain couples TRBV11-3 to TRBJ2-3, with D perhaps TRBD2 (5 bases). CDR3 length: 14 amino acids. Looked up from germline, CDR1 is SGHNT and CDR2 is YENEEA. V lost 5 bases, J lost 6 bases, and 15 bases lay in between. The variable domain in full, completed from reference TRBV11-3 and TRBJ2-3, reads EAGVVQSPRYKIIEKKQPVAFWCNPISGHNTLYWYLQNLGQGPELLIRYENEEAVDDSQLPKDRFSAERLKGVDSTLKIQPAELGDSAVYLCASSPDGIPDTQYFGPGTRLTVL.

V gene TRBV5-1 combines with J gene TRBJ1-2; tentative D call: TRBD1 (6 bases). Germline loops: CDR1 SGHRS, CDR2 YFSETQ. The CDR3 has 14 residues. V lost 1 base, J lost 8 bases, and 15 bases lay in between. The chain's CDR3 is CASSLPYRDRGYTF. The CDR3 nucleotides read TGCGCCAGCAGCTTGCCCTACAGGGATCGCGGCTACACCTTC.

This chain links TRBV11-3 with TRBJ2-1, with 7 nucleotides matching TRBD1. The V gene end was trimmed by 3 bases and the J gene end by 7 bases; junction bases not matched to a gene: 6. CDR1 SGHNT and CDR2 YENEEA come from the germline V gene. The CDR3 is 14 residues long. CDR3 nucleotide sequence: TGTGCCAGCAGCTTCTCGACAGGGTTAAATGAGCAGTTCTTC. Protein sequence: CASSFSTGLNEQFF.

The J gene is TRBJ2-1, the V gene TRBV5-8, with 10 bases matching TRBD2. The CDR3 loop spans 16 amino acids. V dropped 4 bases and J dropped 5; count of bases not matched to a gene: 9. CDR1 SGHTS and CDR2 YDEGEE come from the germline V gene. The CDR3 bases are TGTGCCAGCAGCCCGGAAGCGGGGGGGCCCGACAATGAGCAGTTCTTC. Its translation is CASSPEAGGPDNEQFF.